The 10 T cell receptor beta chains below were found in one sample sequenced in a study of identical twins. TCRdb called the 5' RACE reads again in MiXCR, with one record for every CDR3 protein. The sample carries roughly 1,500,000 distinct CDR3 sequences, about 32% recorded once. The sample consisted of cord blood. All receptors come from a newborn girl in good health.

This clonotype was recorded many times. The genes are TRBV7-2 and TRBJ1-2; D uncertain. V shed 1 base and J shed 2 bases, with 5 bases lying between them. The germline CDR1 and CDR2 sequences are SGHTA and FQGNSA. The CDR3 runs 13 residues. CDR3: CASSLGRNYGYTF. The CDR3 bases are TGTGCCAGCAGCTTAGGCAGGAACTATGGCTACACCTTC.

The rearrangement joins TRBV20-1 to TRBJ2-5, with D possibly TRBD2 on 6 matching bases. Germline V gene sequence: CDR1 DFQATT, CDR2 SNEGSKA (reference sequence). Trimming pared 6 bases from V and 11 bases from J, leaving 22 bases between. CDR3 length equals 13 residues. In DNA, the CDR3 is TGCAGTGCCCGCCCTAGCGACGTTGATGAGCAGTACTTC. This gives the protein CSARPSDVDEQYF.

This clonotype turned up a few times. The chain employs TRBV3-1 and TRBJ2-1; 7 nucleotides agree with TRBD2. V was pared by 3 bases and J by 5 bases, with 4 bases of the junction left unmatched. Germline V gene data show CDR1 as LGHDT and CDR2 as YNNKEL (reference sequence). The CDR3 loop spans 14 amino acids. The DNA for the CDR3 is TGTGCCAGCAGCCACCAGCGGGACCACAATGAGCAGTTCTTC. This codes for CASSHQRDHNEQFF.

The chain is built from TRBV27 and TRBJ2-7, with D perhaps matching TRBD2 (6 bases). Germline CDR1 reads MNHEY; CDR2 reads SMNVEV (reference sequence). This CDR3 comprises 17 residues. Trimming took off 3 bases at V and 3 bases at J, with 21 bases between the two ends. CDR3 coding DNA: TGTGCCAGCAGTTTCTCCGCCGGTCCGGGACTCCTCTACGAGCAGTACTTC. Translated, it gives CASSFSAGPGLLYEQYF.

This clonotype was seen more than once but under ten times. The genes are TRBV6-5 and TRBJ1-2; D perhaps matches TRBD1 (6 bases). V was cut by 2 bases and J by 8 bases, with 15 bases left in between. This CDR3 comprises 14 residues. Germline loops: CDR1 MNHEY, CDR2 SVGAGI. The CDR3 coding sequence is TGTGCCAGCAGTTACCGGACAGCAATTGGGGGCTACACCTTC. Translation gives CASSYRTAIGGYTF.

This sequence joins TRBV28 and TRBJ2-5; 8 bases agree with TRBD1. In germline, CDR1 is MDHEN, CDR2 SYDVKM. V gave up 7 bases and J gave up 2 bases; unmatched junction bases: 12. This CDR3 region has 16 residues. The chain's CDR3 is CASNMDREWGQETQYF. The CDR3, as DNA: TGTGCCAGCAACATGGACAGGGAGTGGGGACAAGAGACCCAGTACTTC.

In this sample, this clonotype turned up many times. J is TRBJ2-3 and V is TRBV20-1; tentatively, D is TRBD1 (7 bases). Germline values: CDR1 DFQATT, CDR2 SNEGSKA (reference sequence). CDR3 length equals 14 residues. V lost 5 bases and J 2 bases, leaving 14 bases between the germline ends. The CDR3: CSARQGLYTDTQYF. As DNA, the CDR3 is TGCAGTGCTCGACAGGGACTTTACACAGATACGCAGTATTTT.

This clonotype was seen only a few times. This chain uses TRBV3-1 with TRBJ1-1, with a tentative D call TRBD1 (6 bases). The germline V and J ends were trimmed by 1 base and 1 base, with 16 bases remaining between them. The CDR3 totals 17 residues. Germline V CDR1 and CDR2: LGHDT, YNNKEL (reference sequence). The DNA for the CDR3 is TGTGCCAGCAGCCAAGGACGAAAGGGCAGGGGGAACACTGAAGCTTTCTTT. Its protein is CASSQGRKGRGNTEAFF.

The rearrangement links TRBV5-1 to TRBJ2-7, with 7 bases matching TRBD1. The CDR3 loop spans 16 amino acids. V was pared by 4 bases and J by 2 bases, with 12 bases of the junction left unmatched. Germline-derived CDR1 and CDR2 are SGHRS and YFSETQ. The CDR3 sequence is CASSPGTTGLAYEQYF. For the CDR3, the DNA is TGCGCCAGCAGCCCGGGAACGACAGGGCTCGCCTACGAGCAGTACTTC.

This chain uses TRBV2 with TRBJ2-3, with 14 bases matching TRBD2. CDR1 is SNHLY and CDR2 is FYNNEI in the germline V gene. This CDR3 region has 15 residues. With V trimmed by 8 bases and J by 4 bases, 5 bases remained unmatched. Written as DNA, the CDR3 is TGTGCCAGCGGGAAGGGACTAGCGGGGGCAGATACGCAGTATTTT. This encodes CASGKGLAGADTQYF.